This is a list of T cell receptor beta chains from one sample in a study of blood T cell repertoires in COVID-19. Some clones are missing from TCRdb's copy, which holds only in-frame ones; the method was immunoSEQ multiplex PCR. The data show 150,000 or so clones, around 73% seen once. The sample consisted of PBMCs or T cells enriched from blood (not recorded which). The receptors were gathered from a woman between 50 and 59 years old who had recovered from COVID-19. CDR3s include the opening cysteine and the closing phenylalanine or tryptophan.

cdr3_aa	v_call	j_call
CASSLGGLLTSPLHF	TRBV5-6	TRBJ1-6
CASSGGTGAGELFF	TRBV5-1	TRBJ2-2
CASSTYEETQYF	TRBV7-2	TRBJ2-5
CASSLAVSSPLHF	TRBV5-1	TRBJ1-6
CASSQATATPHYEQYF	TRBV3-1/TRBV3-2	TRBJ2-7
CASSPKELAGNEQFF	TRBV6-5	TRBJ2-1
CASSLGGVILSEQYF	TRBV18	TRBJ2-7
CASSGGVDLEKLFF	TRBV19	TRBJ1-4
CASSGETGRDSPLHF	TRBV2	TRBJ1-6
CASSPSGFGYTF	TRBV12-3/TRBV12-4	TRBJ1-2
CASSLASSGGYNEQFF	TRBV7-9	TRBJ2-1
CASSLRQVQETQYF	TRBV18	TRBJ2-5
CASSQGTAYSNQPQHF	TRBV4-1	TRBJ1-5
CASSWDRNGETQYF	TRBV28	TRBJ2-5
CASDSSYNSPLHF	TRBV6-5	TRBJ1-6
CASRSTGLVDYEQYF	TRBV5-5	TRBJ2-7
CASSLGLALTQYF	TRBV27	TRBJ2-3
CAISDPREGRNSPLHF	TRBV10-3	TRBJ1-6
CASSLAVLAQETQYF	TRBV5-1	TRBJ2-5
CASSRDRESEQYF	TRBV7-6	TRBJ2-7
CASTTLGRWGETQYF	TRBV7-9	TRBJ2-5
CASRYTGNYGYTF	TRBV12-3/TRBV12-4	TRBJ1-2
CASQTGAQETQYF	TRBV19	TRBJ2-5
CASRGTGESYEQYF	TRBV5-6	TRBJ2-7
CASSPRDGNQPQHF	TRBV19	TRBJ1-5
CASSPGQDSPLHF	TRBV18	TRBJ1-6
CASSLSLGRGGGYTF	TRBV27	TRBJ1-2
CASSGETDTQYF	TRBV11-1	TRBJ2-3
CASSPTGPLETQYF	TRBV28	TRBJ2-5
CASSLNREAGGQPQHF	TRBV11-2	TRBJ1-5
CASTKTGTVGEKLFF	TRBV7-2	TRBJ1-4
CASSVGFYEQYF	TRBV12-3/TRBV12-4	TRBJ2-7
CASSPPAGYSGEQYF	TRBV18	TRBJ2-7
CASSPTGTTYNEQFF	TRBV10-1	TRBJ2-1
CASREDRSSGNTIYF	TRBV5-1	TRBJ1-3
CASQRGGAKETQYF	TRBV3-1/TRBV3-2	TRBJ2-5
CATSRPGPGNEQFF	TRBV15	TRBJ2-1
CASSRDRLGNYGYTF	TRBV4-2	TRBJ1-2
CASSPKRGGRTYEQYF	TRBV18	TRBJ2-7
CASSLVGLADTQYF	TRBV7-2	TRBJ2-3
CASSQDRRQAGDTGELFF	TRBV3-1/TRBV3-2	TRBJ2-2
CASSLGMGRAGMNTEAFF	TRBV11-2	TRBJ1-1
CASSQGHGYTF	TRBV12-3/TRBV12-4	TRBJ1-2
CASSFGTGGAVGNTIYF	TRBV5-4	TRBJ1-3
CASSSTQGYEQYF	TRBV7-6	TRBJ2-7
CASSSPWGANEKLFF	TRBV7-6	TRBJ1-4
CATKTGTEVNYGYTF	TRBV28	TRBJ1-2
CASRASGNTIYF	TRBV12-3/TRBV12-4	TRBJ1-3
CASTQRGVAGELFF	TRBV19	TRBJ2-2
CASSSYAAPYGYTF	TRBV18	TRBJ1-2
CASSYLSGPRLTGDTQYF	TRBV7-6	TRBJ2-3
CASSAGLAGATDTQYF	TRBV9	TRBJ2-3
CASSPPFPLETYNEQFF	TRBV28	TRBJ2-1
CASRLRTGNNEQFF	TRBV28	TRBJ2-1
CASSRLRQADTQYF	TRBV3-1/TRBV3-2	TRBJ2-3